Listed below are T cell receptor beta chains from one sample, sequenced in a study of blood T cell repertoires in COVID-19. Only in-frame clones appear in the TCRdb table, and some are missing; sequencing was by immunoSEQ multiplex PCR. The table includes about 140,000 clones, around 88% detected once. Material for sequencing was peripheral blood. The receptors were sampled from a human donor in a cohort sampled during active COVID-19. Both conserved end residues are part of each CDR3. Fields, in order: D gene, J gene, V gene, clone size, CDR3 protein, CDR3 DNA. D genes are given only for firm matches. Expanded clones get a size class; other rows say once, few or many, or leave the size out.

d_gene: NA
j_gene: TRBJ2-3
v_gene: TRBV24-1
abundance: NA
CDR3aa: CATSSSATDTQYF
CDR3nt: TGTGCCACCAGCTCGAGCGCGACAGATACGCAGTATTTT

d_gene: NA
j_gene: TRBJ2-5
v_gene: TRBV6-2/TRBV6-3
abundance: NA
CDR3aa: CASSEPDSLETQYF
CDR3nt: TGTGCCAGCAGTGAGCCCGACAGCTTAGAGACCCAGTACTTC

d_gene: NA
j_gene: TRBJ1-2
v_gene: TRBV10-3
abundance: NA
CDR3aa: CAISESLAELYGYTF
CDR3nt: TGTGCCATCAGTGAGAGTCTCGCTGAGCTCTATGGCTACACCTTC

d_gene: NA
j_gene: TRBJ2-7
v_gene: TRBV5-4
abundance: NA
CDR3aa: CASSRAGRDYEQYF
CDR3nt: TGTGCCAGCAGCCGAGCGGGTCGAGACTACGAGCAGTACTTC

d_gene: NA
j_gene: TRBJ2-5
v_gene: TRBV4-3
abundance: NA
CDR3aa: CASSQDQIASGKETQYF
CDR3nt: TGCGCCAGCAGCCAAGATCAGATAGCCTCGGGAAAAGAGACCCAGTACTTC

d_gene: NA
j_gene: TRBJ1-6
v_gene: TRBV19
abundance: NA
CDR3aa: CASSMQINSPLHF
CDR3nt: TGTGCCAGTAGTATGCAGATTAATTCACCCCTCCACTTT

d_gene: TRBD1
j_gene: TRBJ1-1
v_gene: TRBV7-3
abundance: NA
CDR3aa: CASSLFPDRVQNTEAFF
CDR3nt: TGTGCCAGCAGCTTATTCCCTGACAGGGTACAGAACACTGAAGCTTTCTTT

d_gene: TRBD1
j_gene: TRBJ2-5
v_gene: TRBV5-4
abundance: NA
CDR3aa: CASSLGQGTAWQETQYF
CDR3nt: TGTGCCAGCAGCTTAGGACAGGGGACGGCTTGGCAAGAGACCCAGTACTTC

d_gene: TRBD1
j_gene: TRBJ1-2
v_gene: TRBV7-9
abundance: NA
CDR3aa: CASSLTGRGAVNYGYTF
CDR3nt: TGTGCCAGCAGCTTGACGGGCAGGGGGGCAGTAAACTATGGCTACACCTTC

d_gene: NA
j_gene: TRBJ2-6
v_gene: TRBV9
abundance: NA
CDR3aa: CASSPTGIPSGANVLTF
CDR3nt: TGTGCCAGCAGCCCTACAGGGATCCCCTCTGGGGCCAACGTCCTGACTTTC

d_gene: NA
j_gene: TRBJ2-2
v_gene: TRBV4-1
abundance: NA
CDR3aa: CASSQVRGFTGELFF
CDR3nt: TGCGCCAGCAGCCAAGTGAGAGGGTTCACCGGGGAGCTGTTTTTT

d_gene: TRBD2
j_gene: TRBJ2-5
v_gene: TRBV6-6
abundance: NA
CDR3aa: CASSGLAGAVETQYF
CDR3nt: TGTGCCAGCAGTGGGCTAGCGGGAGCTGTAGAGACCCAGTACTTC

d_gene: TRBD2
j_gene: TRBJ2-1
v_gene: TRBV6-5
abundance: NA
CDR3aa: CASSYHLAGANNEQFF
CDR3nt: TGTGCCAGCAGTTATCACCTAGCGGGAGCTAACAATGAGCAGTTCTTC

d_gene: NA
j_gene: TRBJ2-6
v_gene: TRBV6-2/TRBV6-3
abundance: few
CDR3aa: CASSQDSGANVLTF
CDR3nt: TGTGCCAGCAGTCAGGACTCTGGGGCCAACGTCCTGACTTTC

d_gene: NA
j_gene: TRBJ2-7
v_gene: TRBV29-1
abundance: NA
CDR3aa: CSVQKRGEQYF
CDR3nt: TGCAGCGTTCAAAAACGGGGGGAGCAGTACTTC

d_gene: NA
j_gene: TRBJ1-4
v_gene: TRBV27
abundance: NA
CDR3aa: CATTGQPHNATNEKLFF
CDR3nt: TGTGCCACCACGGGACAACCACACAACGCAACTAATGAAAAACTGTTTTTT

d_gene: TRBD2
j_gene: TRBJ2-3
v_gene: TRBV5-6
abundance: NA
CDR3aa: CASSPISGSLGDTQYF
CDR3nt: TGTGCCAGCAGCCCAATTAGCGGGAGTTTAGGAGATACGCAGTATTTT

d_gene: NA
j_gene: TRBJ1-5
v_gene: TRBV6-5
abundance: NA
CDR3aa: CASSPQGNQPQHF
CDR3nt: TGTGCCAGCAGTCCTCAGGGGAATCAGCCCCAGCATTTT

d_gene: NA
j_gene: TRBJ2-7
v_gene: TRBV10-1
abundance: NA
CDR3aa: CASSESGGGPTTGGQYF
CDR3nt: TGCGCCAGCAGTGAGTCTGGAGGGGGCCCCACTACGGGCGGGCAGTACTTC

d_gene: NA
j_gene: TRBJ2-7
v_gene: TRBV6-6
abundance: NA
CDR3aa: CASSYSSGTISYEQYF
CDR3nt: TGTGCCAGCAGTTACAGCTCCGGGACAATCTCTTACGAGCAGTACTTC

d_gene: TRBD1
j_gene: TRBJ2-3
v_gene: TRBV7-8
abundance: NA
CDR3aa: CASSLAGTGTDTQYF
CDR3nt: TGTGCCAGCAGCTTAGCGGGGACAGGAACAGATACGCAGTATTTT

d_gene: TRBD1
j_gene: TRBJ2-5
v_gene: TRBV3-1/TRBV3-2
abundance: few
CDR3aa: CASSQTGVLQETQYF
CDR3nt: TGTGCCAGCAGCCAGACAGGGGTACTCCAAGAGACCCAGTACTTC

d_gene: NA
j_gene: TRBJ2-1
v_gene: TRBV10-3
abundance: NA
CDR3aa: CAISEAGNEQFF
CDR3nt: TGTGCCATCAGTGAGGCGGGGAATGAGCAGTTCTTC

d_gene: TRBD1
j_gene: TRBJ1-5
v_gene: TRBV30
abundance: NA
CDR3aa: CAWSRGTGVRRQPQHF
CDR3nt: TGTGCCTGGAGCCGAGGGACAGGGGTCAGACGGCAGCCCCAGCATTTT

d_gene: NA
j_gene: TRBJ2-1
v_gene: TRBV29-1
abundance: NA
CDR3aa: CSVEEISGNEQFF
CDR3nt: TGCAGCGTTGAAGAGATTAGTGGCAATGAGCAGTTCTTC

d_gene: TRBD2
j_gene: TRBJ2-7
v_gene: TRBV3-1/TRBV3-2
abundance: few
CDR3aa: CASSPGLVPYEQYF
CDR3nt: TGTGCCAGCAGTCCTGGACTAGTCCCCTACGAGCAGTACTTC

d_gene: NA
j_gene: TRBJ1-1
v_gene: TRBV20-1
abundance: NA
CDR3aa: CSASLRPTEAFF
CDR3nt: TGCAGTGCTAGTCTCCGTCCGACTGAAGCTTTCTTT

d_gene: TRBD1
j_gene: TRBJ2-7
v_gene: TRBV27
abundance: NA
CDR3aa: CASSSRTGGVISYEQYF
CDR3nt: TGTGCCAGCAGTTCGAGGACAGGGGGCGTTATCTCCTACGAGCAGTACTTC

d_gene: TRBD2
j_gene: TRBJ2-1
v_gene: TRBV7-3
abundance: NA
CDR3aa: CASSALAGGGEQFF
CDR3nt: TGTGCCAGCAGCGCCCTAGCGGGAGGCGGTGAGCAGTTCTTC

d_gene: TRBD1
j_gene: TRBJ1-2
v_gene: TRBV28
abundance: NA
CDR3aa: CASGQGTVNGYTF
CDR3nt: TGTGCCAGCGGACAGGGTACTGTGAATGGCTACACCTTC

d_gene: TRBD1
j_gene: TRBJ1-2
v_gene: TRBV3-1/TRBV3-2
abundance: NA
CDR3aa: CASSQSGDRGNGYTF
CDR3nt: TGTGCCAGCAGTCAGTCCGGGGACAGGGGGAATGGCTACACCTTC

d_gene: TRBD1
j_gene: TRBJ2-7
v_gene: TRBV11-3
abundance: NA
CDR3aa: CASSRRDRGHEQYF
CDR3nt: TGTGCCAGCAGTCGCCGGGACAGGGGCCACGAGCAGTACTTC

d_gene: TRBD2
j_gene: TRBJ2-7
v_gene: TRBV18
abundance: few
CDR3aa: CASSPGGRSYEQYF
CDR3nt: TGTGCCAGCTCACCTGGCGGGAGGTCTTACGAGCAGTACTTC

d_gene: NA
j_gene: TRBJ1-3
v_gene: TRBV11-2
abundance: NA
CDR3aa: CASSAQGFPGSGNTIYF
CDR3nt: TGTGCCAGCAGCGCCCAGGGGTTTCCAGGGTCTGGAAACACCATATATTTT

d_gene: TRBD2
j_gene: TRBJ2-1
v_gene: TRBV7-2
abundance: NA
CDR3aa: CASTFRGQRLAGGHEQFF
CDR3nt: TGTGCCAGCACCTTCCGGGGACAGAGACTAGCGGGAGGCCATGAGCAGTTCTTC

d_gene: TRBD2
j_gene: TRBJ2-1
v_gene: TRBV9
abundance: NA
CDR3aa: CASSVPRLAGGHNEQFF
CDR3nt: TGTGCCAGCAGCGTGCCGCGGCTAGCGGGAGGGCACAATGAGCAGTTCTTC

d_gene: NA
j_gene: TRBJ2-2
v_gene: TRBV12-3/TRBV12-4
abundance: few
CDR3aa: CASSQGSGELFF
CDR3nt: TGTGCCAGCAGCCAGGGTTCCGGGGAGCTGTTTTTT

d_gene: NA
j_gene: TRBJ1-5
v_gene: TRBV21-1
abundance: NA
CDR3aa: CASSKRSSQVFHQPQHF
CDR3nt: TGTGCCAGCAGCAAAAGGTCGAGTCAGGTATTTCATCAGCCCCAGCATTTT

d_gene: TRBD1
j_gene: TRBJ2-3
v_gene: TRBV5-4
abundance: NA
CDR3aa: CASSSGGRTDTQYF
CDR3nt: TGTGCCAGCAGCTCAGGGGGTAGGACAGATACGCAGTATTTT

d_gene: TRBD1
j_gene: TRBJ1-6
v_gene: TRBV28
abundance: NA
CDR3aa: CASSSLWTGGKSPLHF
CDR3nt: TGTGCCAGCAGTTCCCTCTGGACAGGGGGCAAGTCACCCCTCCACTTT

d_gene: NA
j_gene: TRBJ1-5
v_gene: TRBV19
abundance: NA
CDR3aa: CASSILLGGKGQPQHF
CDR3nt: TGTGCCAGTAGTATCTTGTTAGGAGGGAAGGGTCAGCCCCAGCATTTT